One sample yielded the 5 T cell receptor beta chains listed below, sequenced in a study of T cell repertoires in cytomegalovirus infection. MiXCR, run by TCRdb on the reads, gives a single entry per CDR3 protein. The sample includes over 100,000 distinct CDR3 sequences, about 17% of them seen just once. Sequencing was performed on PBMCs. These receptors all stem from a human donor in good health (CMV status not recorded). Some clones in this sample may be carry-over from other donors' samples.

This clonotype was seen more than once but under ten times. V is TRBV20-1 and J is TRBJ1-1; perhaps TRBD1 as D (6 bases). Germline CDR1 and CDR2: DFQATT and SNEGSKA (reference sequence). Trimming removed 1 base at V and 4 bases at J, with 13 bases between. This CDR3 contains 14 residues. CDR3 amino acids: CSARVSRGGTEAFF. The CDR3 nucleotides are TGCAGTGCTAGAGTGTCAAGAGGGGGCACTGAAGCTTTCTTT.

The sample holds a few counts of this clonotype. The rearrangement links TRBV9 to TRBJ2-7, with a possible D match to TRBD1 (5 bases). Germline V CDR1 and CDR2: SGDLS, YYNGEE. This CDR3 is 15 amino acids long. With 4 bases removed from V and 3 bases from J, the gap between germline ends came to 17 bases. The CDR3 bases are TGTGCCAGCAGCCCCCGGAATGGGCAGGGCTACGAGCAGTACTTC. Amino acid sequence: CASSPRNGQGYEQYF.

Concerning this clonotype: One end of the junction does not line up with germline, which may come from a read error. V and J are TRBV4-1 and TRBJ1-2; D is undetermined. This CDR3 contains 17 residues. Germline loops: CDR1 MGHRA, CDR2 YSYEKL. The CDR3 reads CASSQDQVPSGRYGYNF. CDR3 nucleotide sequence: TGCGCCAGCAGCCAAGATCAGGTCCCCAGCGGACGCTATGGCTACAACTTC.

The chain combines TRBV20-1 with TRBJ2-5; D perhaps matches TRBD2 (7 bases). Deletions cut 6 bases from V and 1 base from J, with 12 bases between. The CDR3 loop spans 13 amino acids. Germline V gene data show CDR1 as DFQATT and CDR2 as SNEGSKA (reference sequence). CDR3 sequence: CSAEGGAQETQYF. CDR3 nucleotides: TGCAGTGCGGAGGGGGGGGCCCAAGAGACCCAGTACTTC.

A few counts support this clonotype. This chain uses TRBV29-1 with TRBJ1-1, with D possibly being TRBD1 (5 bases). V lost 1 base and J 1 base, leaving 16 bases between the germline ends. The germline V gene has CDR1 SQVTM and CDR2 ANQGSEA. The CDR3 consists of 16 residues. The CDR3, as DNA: TGCAGCGTTGAAGTCAGGGTCTTCGGGAAGAACACTGAAGCTTTCTTT. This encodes CSVEVRVFGKNTEAFF. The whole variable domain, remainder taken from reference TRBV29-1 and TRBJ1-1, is SAVISQKPSRDICQRGTSLTIQCQVDSQVTMMFWYRQQPGQSLTLIATANQGSEATYESGFVIDKFPISRPNLTFSTLTVSNMSPEDSSIYLCSVEVRVFGKNTEAFFGQGTRLTVV.